One sample yielded the 3 T cell receptor beta chains listed below, sequenced in a study of radiation and T cells in renal cell carcinoma. The repertoire was sequenced with immunoSEQ multiplex PCR; TCRdb's copy has only in-frame clones and lacks some. The data show tens of thousands of clones, with about 82% seen just once and roughly 10% held by the top ten. The time point: blood 4 weeks post-SBRT, at nephrectomy. Noted treatment: 15 Gy SBRT to primary tumor, nephrectomy 4 weeks later. The source was blood, collected from a patient whose treatment included radiotherapy and nephrectomy. The receptors here all came from a man between 45 and 60 years old with renal cell carcinoma.

This clone was detected once. The gene calls are TRBV7-2 and TRBJ2-7; 13 nucleotides match TRBD2. The CDR3 runs 15 residues. The V segment lost 4 bases and the J segment 7 bases; nucleotides outside the gene matches: 7. The germline V gene encodes CDR1 SGHTA and CDR2 FQGNSA. The CDR3 bases are TGTGCCAGCAGCTCTCGACTAGCGGGGGGCCAGGAGCAGTACTTC. Its protein product is CASSSRLAGGQEQYF.

This sequence joins TRBV27 and TRBJ2-5; D unresolved. The CDR3 has 13 amino acids. Germline CDR1 and CDR2: MNHEY and SMNVEV (reference sequence). V was shortened by 3 bases and J by 1 base, with 6 bases between the two germline ends. The CDR3 protein is CASSFPGQETQYF. The CDR3 DNA sequence: TGTGCCAGCAGTTTCCCCGGCCAAGAGACCCAGTACTTC.

J is TRBJ2-5 and V is TRBV21-1; TRBD2, the table's D call, lacks a check against the DNA. TRBV21-1 is classified as a pseudogene. The CDR3 totals 14 residues. The chain's CDR3 is CASSPRTGAGTQYF. In nucleotides, the CDR3 is TGTGCCAGCAGTCCCAGGACTGGCGCTGGGACCCAGTACTTC.